This is a list of T cell receptor beta chains from one sample in a study of blood T cell repertoires in COVID-19. Method: immunoSEQ multiplex PCR; TCRdb's copy keeps in-frame clones and lacks some. This table has about 110,000 clones, more than 75% appearing once. The source material was peripheral blood. The receptor set was obtained from a woman in her forties with acute or convalescent COVID-19. Both conserved end residues are part of each CDR3. D genes are given only for firm matches. The size field is filled for only some rows; it gives once, few, many or a size class.

len,j_gene,abundance,v_gene,d_gene,CDR3nt,CDR3aa
14,TRBJ2-1,NA,TRBV7-3,NA,TGTGCCAGCAGCCCGCGAGGCTCCTACAATGAGCAGTTCTTC,CASSPRGSYNEQFF
16,TRBJ2-5,NA,TRBV3-1/TRBV3-2,TRBD2,TGTGCCAGCAGCCAAGGACTGCCTAGCGGCCAAGAGACCCAGTACTTC,CASSQGLPSGQETQYF
13,TRBJ1-6,NA,TRBV10-3,NA,TGTGCCATCAGGGGAGGGGAGTATTCACCCCTCCACTTT,CAIRGGEYSPLHF
15,TRBJ1-5,NA,TRBV30,TRBD1,TGTGCCTGGAGTGCGGACAGGGGAGGCAATCAGCCCCAGCATTTT,CAWSADRGGNQPQHF
14,TRBJ1-6,few,TRBV27,TRBD1,TGTGCCAGCGGACCTTACAGGGGGCCTTCACCCCTCCACTTT,CASGPYRGPSPLHF
16,TRBJ2-3,NA,TRBV25-1,TRBD2,TGTGCCAGCAGCCCGGGACTAGCAGTGAGTACAGATACGCAGTATTTT,CASSPGLAVSTDTQYF
14,TRBJ2-7,NA,TRBV5-1,NA,TGCGCCAGCAGGATCGTTCCGGGGGACTACGAGCAGTACTTC,CASRIVPGDYEQYF
14,TRBJ1-5,NA,TRBV6-1,NA,TGTGCCAGCAGTGAAAGGGGAAGTGATCAGCCCCAGCATTTT,CASSERGSDQPQHF
15,TRBJ2-7,NA,TRBV7-9,NA,TGTGCCAGCAGCTTAGGATCAGGGGTAGGGAACGAGCAGTACTTC,CASSLGSGVGNEQYF
13,TRBJ2-2,NA,TRBV15,NA,TGTGCCACCTGTCCAGTGGAGCCCGGGGAGCTGTTTTTT,CATCPVEPGELFF
15,TRBJ2-3,NA,TRBV5-1,TRBD1,TGCGCCAGCAGCTACGGGACAGGGTTCGTTGATACGCAGTATTTT,CASSYGTGFVDTQYF
16,TRBJ2-3,once,TRBV4-1,TRBD1,TGCGCCAGCAGCCAAGTCCCCAGGGGGAACGCAGATACGCAGTATTTT,CASSQVPRGNADTQYF
14,TRBJ1-2,NA,TRBV4-3,NA,TGCGCCAGCAGCCAAGATTCAGCTAACTATGGCTACACCTTC,CASSQDSANYGYTF
14,TRBJ1-4,NA,TRBV6-5,NA,TGTGCCAGCAGGCCGGGACATCGAAATGAAAAACTGTTTTTT,CASRPGHRNEKLFF
17,TRBJ2-6,NA,TRBV18,NA,TGTGCCAGCTCACCACCTTCCAAGCTTGCTGGGGCCAACGTCCTGACTTTC,CASSPPSKLAGANVLTF
15,TRBJ2-1,NA,TRBV6-5,TRBD1,TGTGCCACGCGAACCGGGACAGGGTCCTACAATGAGCAGTTCTTC,CATRTGTGSYNEQFF
14,TRBJ2-3,NA,TRBV13,NA,TGTGCCAGCAGCTTAGGGGTAGGCACAGATACGCAGTATTTT,CASSLGVGTDTQYF
14,TRBJ1-1,NA,TRBV18,NA,TGTGCCAGCTCACCCCCTGAGGGCAGGCTTGAAGCTTTCTTT,CASSPPEGRLEAFF
13,TRBJ2-7,NA,TRBV6-5,NA,TGTGCCAGCAGTCGACAGCTCTCCTACGAGCAGTACTTC,CASSRQLSYEQYF
13,TRBJ1-2,NA,TRBV28,NA,TGTGCCAGCGTCGGGGGATCCGACTATGGCTACACCTTC,CASVGGSDYGYTF
14,TRBJ2-7,NA,TRBV15,NA,TGTGCCACCAGCATTAGTGGGCTTGCCAACGAGCAGTACTTC,CATSISGLANEQYF
16,TRBJ1-3,NA,TRBV7-8,TRBD1,TGTGCCAGCAGCTCTACCGGGACAGGGGTGAAAAACACCATATATTTT,CASSSTGTGVKNTIYF